Listed here are 8 T cell receptor beta chains from one sample, sequenced in a study of T cells after yellow fever vaccination. In TCRdb, the 5' RACE reads were re-called with MiXCR into one record per CDR3 protein. Of 300,000 to 350,000 distinct CDR3 sequences listed, approximately 8% are singletons. The sequenced sample was PBMCs, obtained about 49 days after the first yellow fever vaccination. All receptors derive from a man between 18 and 29 years old who received the YFV17D yellow fever vaccine.

As for this clonotype: A read error may be the cause here, since a much bigger clone is one base away. The chain has TRBV2 and TRBJ2-7; D gene ambiguous. Trimming removed 2 bases at V and 6 bases at J, with 5 bases between. Germline V CDR1 and CDR2: SNHLY, FYNNEI. The CDR3 is 11 residues long. The CDR3 here is CASSEYGEQYF. The CDR3 DNA reads as TGTGCCAGCAGTGAATATGGCGAGCAGTACTTC.

This clonotype came up a few times. The chain is built from TRBV28 and TRBJ1-1; 7 bases agree with TRBD1. The V gene's germline CDR1 is MDHEN and CDR2 SYDVKM. The CDR3 runs 15 residues. V shed 6 bases, J shed 4 bases, and the junction held 11 bases outside the gene matches. CDR3 in DNA: TGTGCCAGCAGATTTTTGACAGGGTCCGGCACTGAAGCTTTCTTT. Translating it yields CASRFLTGSGTEAFF.

This clonotype was seen more than once but under ten times. The V gene is TRBV5-1, the J gene TRBJ2-3, with no clear D. This CDR3 has 14 residues. Germline CDR1 is SGHRS and CDR2 is YFSETQ. V lost 4 bases, J lost 2 bases, and 11 bases lay in between. The CDR3 spells CASSPDAVTDTQYF. The CDR3 DNA reads as TGCGCCAGCAGCCCGGATGCAGTCACAGATACGCAGTATTTT. Together with reference TRBV5-1 and TRBJ2-3, the CDR3 gives the full variable domain: KAGVTQTPRYLIKTRGQQVTLSCSPISGHRSVSWYQQTPGQGLQFLFEYFSETQRNKGNFPGRFSGRQFSNSRSEMNVSTLELGDSALYLCASSPDAVTDTQYFGPGTRLTVL.

This clonotype was counted at least ten times. The V and J genes are TRBV13 and TRBJ2-7, with 7 bases that match TRBD1. The CDR3 is 15 residues long. Germline V gene sequence: CDR1 PRHDT, CDR2 FYEKMQ (reference sequence). Trimming took 2 bases from V and 5 from J; bases not matched to a gene: 9. CDR3 loop: CASSLRLTGYDEQYF. The CDR3 DNA reads as TGTGCCAGCAGCTTACGCCTGACAGGGTACGACGAGCAGTACTTC.

This clonotype was detected only a few times. The V call is TRBV29-1, the J call TRBJ1-1, with TRBD1 as a possible D gene (6 bases). CDR1 and CDR2 (germline): SQVTM, ANQGSEA. The V gene lost 8 bases and the J gene lost 4 bases, with 20 bases spanning the gap. The CDR3 contains 14 residues. The CDR3 loop is CSTSTGTPGTEAFF. In nucleotides, the CDR3 is TGCAGCACCTCGACCGGGACACCGGGCACTGAAGCTTTCTTT.

The CDR3 is CSGTTGTGTGEQYF. The CDR3 DNA sequence: TGCAGTGGCACAACCGGGACAGGGACGGGTGAGCAGTACTTC. The chain combines TRBV20-1 with TRBJ2-7, with 9 bases lining up with TRBD1. In germline, CDR1 is DFQATT, CDR2 SNEGSKA (reference sequence). The CDR3 spans 14 residues. Germline trimming cut 7 bases from V and 7 bases from J; bases unmatched to any gene: 14.

This clonotype was seen a few times. The gene calls are TRBV7-7 and TRBJ2-1, with D unresolved. Trimming removed 1 base from V and 3 bases from J, with 7 bases in between. This CDR3 region has 14 residues. Germline CDR1 is SSHAT and CDR2 is FNYEAQ (reference sequence). DNA of the CDR3: TGTGCCAGCAGCTTAGGTCTCGGCTACAATGAGCAGTTCTTC. Translated, it gives CASSLGLGYNEQFF.

CDR3 nucleotides: TGTGCCAGCACCGAAGATGTCGACTATGGCTACACCTTC. Protein sequence: CASTEDVDYGYTF. This chain uses TRBV6-1 with TRBJ1-2, with D uncertain. Germline CDR1 reads MNHNS; CDR2 reads SASEGT. V dropped 7 bases and J dropped 3 bases, with 12 bases sitting between them. The CDR3 sequence is 13 residues long.